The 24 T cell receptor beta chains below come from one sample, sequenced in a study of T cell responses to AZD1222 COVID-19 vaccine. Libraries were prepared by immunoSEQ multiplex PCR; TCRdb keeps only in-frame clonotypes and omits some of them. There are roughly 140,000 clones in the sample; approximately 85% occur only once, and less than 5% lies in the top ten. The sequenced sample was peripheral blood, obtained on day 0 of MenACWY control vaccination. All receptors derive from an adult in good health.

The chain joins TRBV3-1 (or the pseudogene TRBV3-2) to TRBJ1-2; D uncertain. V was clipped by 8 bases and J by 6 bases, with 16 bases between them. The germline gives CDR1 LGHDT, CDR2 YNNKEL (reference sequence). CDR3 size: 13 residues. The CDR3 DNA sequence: TGTGCCAGCGAAATGGGCTCCTCGGATGGCTACACCTTC. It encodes CASEMGSSDGYTF.

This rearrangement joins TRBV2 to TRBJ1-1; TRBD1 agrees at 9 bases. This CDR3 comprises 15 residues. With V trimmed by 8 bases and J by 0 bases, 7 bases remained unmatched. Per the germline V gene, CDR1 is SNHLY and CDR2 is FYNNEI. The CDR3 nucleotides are TGTGCCAGCGGCAGGACAGGGGTAATGAACACTGAAGCTTTCTTT. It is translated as CASGRTGVMNTEAFF.

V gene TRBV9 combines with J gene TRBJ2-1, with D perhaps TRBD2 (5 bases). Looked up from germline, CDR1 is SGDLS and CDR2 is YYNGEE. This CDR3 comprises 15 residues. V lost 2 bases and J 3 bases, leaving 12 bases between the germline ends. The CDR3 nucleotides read TGTGCCAGCAGCGTCGGTACGGGGAGCTACAATGAGCAGTTCTTC. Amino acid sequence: CASSVGTGSYNEQFF.

The DNA for the CDR3 is TGTGCCAGCTCACAAGGGGCCCAGAGCTACGAGCAGTACGTC. Translating it yields CASSQGAQSYEQYV. V is TRBV18 and J is TRBJ2-7, with TRBD1 as a possible D gene (5 bases). Trimming shortened V by 4 bases and J by 3 bases, and 13 bases separated the two germline ends. CDR3 length: 14 amino acids. The V gene's germline CDR1 is KGHSH and CDR2 LQKENI.

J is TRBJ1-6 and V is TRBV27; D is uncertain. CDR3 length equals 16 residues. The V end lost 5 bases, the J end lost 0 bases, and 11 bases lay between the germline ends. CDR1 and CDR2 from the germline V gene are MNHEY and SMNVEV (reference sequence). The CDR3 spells CASSQVASSYNSPLHF. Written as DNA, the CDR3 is TGTGCCAGCAGTCAAGTCGCTAGCTCCTATAATTCACCCCTCCACTTT.

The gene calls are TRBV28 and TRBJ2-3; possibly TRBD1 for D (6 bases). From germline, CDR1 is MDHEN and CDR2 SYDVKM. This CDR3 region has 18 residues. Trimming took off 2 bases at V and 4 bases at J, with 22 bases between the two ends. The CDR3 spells CASSLGGRGIPRADTQYF. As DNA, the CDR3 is TGTGCCAGCAGTTTAGGCGGCAGGGGTATTCCTCGGGCAGATACGCAGTATTTT. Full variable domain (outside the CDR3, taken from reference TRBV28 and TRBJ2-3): DVKVTQSSRYLVKRTGEKVFLECVQDMDHENMFWYRQDPGLGLRLIYFSYDVKMKEKGDIPEGYSVSREKKERFSLILESASTNQTSMYLCASSLGGRGIPRADTQYFGPGTRLTVL.

CDR3: CASSLIGGSTEAFF. CDR3 in DNA: TGTGCCAGCAGCTTAATTGGCGGTAGCACTGAAGCTTTCTTT. The chain employs TRBV7-6 and TRBJ1-1; D ambiguous. The V gene's germline CDR1 is SGHVS and CDR2 FNYEAQ. The CDR3 covers 14 residues. V was clipped by 2 bases and J by 4 bases, with 11 bases between them.

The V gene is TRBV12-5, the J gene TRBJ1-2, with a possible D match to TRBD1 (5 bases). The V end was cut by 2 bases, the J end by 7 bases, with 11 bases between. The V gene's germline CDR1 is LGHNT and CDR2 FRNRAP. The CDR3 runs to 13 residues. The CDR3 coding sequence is TGTGCTAGTGGTTTGTCAGGGTACGTTGGCTACACCTTC. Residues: CASGLSGYVGYTF.

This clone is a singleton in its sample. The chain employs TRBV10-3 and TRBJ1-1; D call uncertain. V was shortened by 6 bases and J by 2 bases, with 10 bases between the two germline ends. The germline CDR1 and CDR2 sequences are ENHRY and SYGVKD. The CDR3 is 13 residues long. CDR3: CAIRAGVNTEAFF. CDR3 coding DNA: TGTGCCATCAGAGCCGGTGTAAACACTGAAGCTTTCTTT.

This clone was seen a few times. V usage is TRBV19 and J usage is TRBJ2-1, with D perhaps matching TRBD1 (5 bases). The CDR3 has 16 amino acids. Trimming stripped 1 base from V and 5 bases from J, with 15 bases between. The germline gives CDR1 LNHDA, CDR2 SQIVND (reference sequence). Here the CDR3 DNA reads TGTGCCAGTAGTATAGTACCAGGGTTGGTCCACAATGAGCAGTTCTTC. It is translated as CASSIVPGLVHNEQFF.

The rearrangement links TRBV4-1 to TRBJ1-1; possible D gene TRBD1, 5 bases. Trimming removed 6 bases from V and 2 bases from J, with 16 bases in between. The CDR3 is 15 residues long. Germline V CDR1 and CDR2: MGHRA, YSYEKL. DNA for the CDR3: TGCGCCAGCAGAGGGGCGCTACGATCTAACACTGAAGCTTTCTTT. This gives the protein CASRGALRSNTEAFF.

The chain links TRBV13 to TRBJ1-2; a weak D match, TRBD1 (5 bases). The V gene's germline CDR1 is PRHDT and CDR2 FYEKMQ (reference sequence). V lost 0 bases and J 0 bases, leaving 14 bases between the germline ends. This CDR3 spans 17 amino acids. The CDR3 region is CASSLGLRGSPNYGYTF. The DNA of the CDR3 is TGTGCCAGCAGCTTAGGCCTAAGGGGCAGCCCTAACTATGGCTACACCTTC.

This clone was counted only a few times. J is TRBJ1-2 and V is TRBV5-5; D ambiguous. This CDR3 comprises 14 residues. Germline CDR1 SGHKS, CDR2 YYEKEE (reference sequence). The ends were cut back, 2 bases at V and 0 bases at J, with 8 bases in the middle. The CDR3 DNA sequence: TGTGCCAGCAGCTTTGGAAATCCTAACTATGGCTACACCTTC. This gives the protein CASSFGNPNYGYTF.

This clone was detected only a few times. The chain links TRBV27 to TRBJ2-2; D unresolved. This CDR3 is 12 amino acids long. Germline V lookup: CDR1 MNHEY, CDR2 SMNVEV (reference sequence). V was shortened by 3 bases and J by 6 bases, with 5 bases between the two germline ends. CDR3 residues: CASSLGSGELFF. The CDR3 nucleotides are TGTGCCAGCAGTTTGGGGTCCGGGGAGCTGTTTTTT.

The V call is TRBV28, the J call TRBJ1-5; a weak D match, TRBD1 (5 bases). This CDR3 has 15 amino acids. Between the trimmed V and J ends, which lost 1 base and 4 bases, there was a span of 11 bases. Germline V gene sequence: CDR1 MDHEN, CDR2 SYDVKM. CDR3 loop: CASSLSGQGNQPQHF. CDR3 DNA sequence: TGTGCCAGCAGTTTATCAGGGCAGGGAAATCAGCCCCAGCATTTT.

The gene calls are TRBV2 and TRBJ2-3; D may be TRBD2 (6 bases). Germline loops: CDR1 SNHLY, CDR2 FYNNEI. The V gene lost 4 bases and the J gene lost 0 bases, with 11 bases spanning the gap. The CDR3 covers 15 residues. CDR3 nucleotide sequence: TGTGCCAGCAGTGCGGAAGGGACTAGCACAGATACGCAGTATTTT. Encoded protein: CASSAEGTSTDTQYF. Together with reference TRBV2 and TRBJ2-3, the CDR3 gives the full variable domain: EPEVTQTPSHQVTQMGQEVILRCVPISNHLYFYWYRQILGQKVEFLVSFYNNEISEKSEIFDDQFSVERPDGSNFTLKIRSTKLEDSAMYFCASSAEGTSTDTQYFGPGTRLTVL.

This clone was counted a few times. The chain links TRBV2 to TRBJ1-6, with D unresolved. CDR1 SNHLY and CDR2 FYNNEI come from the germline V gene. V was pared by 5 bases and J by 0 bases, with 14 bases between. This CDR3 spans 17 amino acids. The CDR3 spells CASSLSRLSSYNSPLHF. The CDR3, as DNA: TGTGCCAGCAGTTTGTCACGGCTAAGCTCCTATAATTCACCCCTCCACTTT.

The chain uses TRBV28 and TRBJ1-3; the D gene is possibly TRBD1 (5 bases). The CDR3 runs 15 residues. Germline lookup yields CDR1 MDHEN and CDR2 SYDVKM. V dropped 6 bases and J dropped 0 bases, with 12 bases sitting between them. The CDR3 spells CASRGAGSSGNTIYF. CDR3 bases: TGTGCCAGCAGAGGGGCAGGGAGCTCTGGAAACACCATATATTTT.

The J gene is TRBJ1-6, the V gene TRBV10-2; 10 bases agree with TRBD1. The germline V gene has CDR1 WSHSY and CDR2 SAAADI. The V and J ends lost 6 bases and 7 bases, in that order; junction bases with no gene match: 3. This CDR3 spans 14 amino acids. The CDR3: CASSETGGNSPLHF. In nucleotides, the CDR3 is TGCGCCAGCAGCGAGACAGGGGGCAATTCACCCCTCCACTTT.

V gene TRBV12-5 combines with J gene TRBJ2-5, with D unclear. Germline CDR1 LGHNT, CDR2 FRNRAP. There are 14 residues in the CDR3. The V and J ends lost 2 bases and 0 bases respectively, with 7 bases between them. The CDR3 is CASGLSKNQETQYF. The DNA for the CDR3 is TGTGCTAGTGGTTTGTCTAAAAACCAAGAGACCCAGTACTTC.

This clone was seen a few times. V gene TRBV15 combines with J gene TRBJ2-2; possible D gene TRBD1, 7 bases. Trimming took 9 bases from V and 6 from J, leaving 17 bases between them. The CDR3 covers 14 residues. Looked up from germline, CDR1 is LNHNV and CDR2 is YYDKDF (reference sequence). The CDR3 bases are TGTGCCACTTTCGACAGGGAGGTTCCCGGGGAGCTGTTTTTT. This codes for CATFDREVPGELFF.

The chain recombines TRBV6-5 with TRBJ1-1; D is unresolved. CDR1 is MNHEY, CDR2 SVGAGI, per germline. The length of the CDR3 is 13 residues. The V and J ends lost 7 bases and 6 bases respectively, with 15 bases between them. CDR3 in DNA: TGTGCCAGCACCGCCGCGGAGGAGGCTGAAGCTTTCTTT. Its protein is CASTAAEEAEAFF.

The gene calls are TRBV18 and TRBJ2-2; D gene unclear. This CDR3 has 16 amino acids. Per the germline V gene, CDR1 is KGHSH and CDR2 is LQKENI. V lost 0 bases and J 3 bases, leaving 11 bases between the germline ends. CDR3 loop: CASSPPLGLDTGELFF. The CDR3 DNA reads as TGTGCCAGCTCACCACCTCTGGGGTTGGACACCGGGGAGCTGTTTTTT.

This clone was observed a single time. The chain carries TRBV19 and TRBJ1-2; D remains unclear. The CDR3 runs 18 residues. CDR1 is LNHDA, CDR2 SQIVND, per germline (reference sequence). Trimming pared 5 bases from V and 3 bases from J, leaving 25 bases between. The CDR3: CASSVGSASLPKDYGYTF. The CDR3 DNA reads TGTGCCAGTAGTGTTGGGTCAGCGTCTCTCCCTAAGGACTATGGCTACACCTTC.